These T cell receptor beta chains were read from a single sample in a study of blood T cell repertoires in COVID-19. Sequencing used immunoSEQ multiplex PCR; TCRdb keeps in-frame clones, though not all of them. The sample has just under 150,000 clones; around 84% are singletons. Sequences were obtained from peripheral blood. The receptors originated from a human donor with acute or convalescent COVID-19. The donor label of this sample is uncertain. CDR3s include the opening cysteine and the closing phenylalanine or tryptophan. D genes are given only for firm matches. Clone size is shown for a subset of rows, as once, few, many or a class of expanded clone.

J: TRBJ2-2
size: .
D: TRBD1
V: TRBV7-9
CDR3: CASSRDRAGGGELFF
DNA: TGTGCCAGCAGCCGGGACAGGGCCGGAGGCGGGGAGCTGTTTTTT

J: TRBJ2-3
size: .
D: .
V: TRBV28
CDR3: CASSSQGTDTQYF
DNA: TGTGCCAGCAGTTCCCAGGGCACAGATACGCAGTATTTT

J: TRBJ2-1
size: .
D: TRBD2
V: TRBV5-1
CDR3: CASSRAGVNNEQFF
DNA: TGCGCCAGCAGCAGAGCGGGGGTTAACAATGAGCAGTTCTTC

J: TRBJ1-5
size: .
D: .
V: TRBV24-1
CDR3: CATSDSGKPQHF
DNA: TGTGCCACCAGTGATTCGGGGAAGCCCCAGCATTTT

J: TRBJ1-2
size: .
D: .
V: TRBV4-3
CDR3: CASSQELGQRFYGYTF
DNA: TGCGCCAGCAGCCAAGAGTTAGGACAGAGATTCTATGGCTACACCTTC

J: TRBJ1-1
size: .
D: .
V: TRBV7-2
CDR3: CASSPHLRNTEAFF
DNA: TGTGCCAGCAGCCCCCATCTAAGGAACACTGAAGCTTTCTTT

J: TRBJ2-7
size: .
D: TRBD1
V: TRBV28
CDR3: CASRVTGGYEQYF
DNA: TGTGCCAGCAGAGTGACAGGGGGCTACGAGCAGTACTTC

J: TRBJ1-5
size: medium-sized
D: .
V: TRBV6-6
CDR3: CASSYSSQGDQPQHF
DNA: TGTGCCAGCAGTTACTCGTCCCAGGGCGACCAGCCCCAGCATTTT

J: TRBJ2-2
size: .
D: TRBD1
V: TRBV9
CDR3: CASSVVDRGPGELFF
DNA: TGTGCCAGCAGCGTTGTGGACAGGGGGCCCGGGGAGCTGTTTTTT

J: TRBJ2-3
size: .
D: TRBD1
V: TRBV7-9
CDR3: CASSLAGQGRDTQYF
DNA: TGTGCCAGCAGCTTAGCGGGACAGGGACGAGATACGCAGTATTTT

J: TRBJ2-3
size: .
D: TRBD2
V: TRBV27
CDR3: CASSPGTSARYRDTQYF
DNA: TGTGCCAGCAGTCCTGGGACTAGCGCTAGATACAGGGATACGCAGTATTTT

J: TRBJ1-4
size: few
D: TRBD1
V: TRBV7-9
CDR3: CASSLGQGNEKLFF
DNA: TGTGCCAGCAGCTTGGGACAGGGGAATGAAAAACTGTTTTTT

J: TRBJ1-2
size: .
D: .
V: TRBV18
CDR3: CASSPSIQPRGYTF
DNA: TGTGCCAGCTCACCGTCGATACAGCCCAGGGGCTACACCTTC

J: TRBJ2-7
size: once
D: TRBD1
V: TRBV28
CDR3: CASSLSGDRRLRSEQYF
DNA: TGTGCCAGCAGTTTAAGTGGGGACAGAAGATTACGGTCGGAGCAGTACTTC

J: TRBJ1-1
size: .
D: .
V: TRBV24-1
CDR3: CATSDSLRGDTEAFF
DNA: TGTGCCACCAGTGATTCCCTCAGGGGTGACACTGAAGCTTTCTTT

J: TRBJ2-5
size: .
D: TRBD1
V: TRBV3-1/TRBV3-2
CDR3: CASSPSDVLTGMGGETQYF
DNA: TGTGCCAGCAGCCCGAGCGACGTTCTGACAGGGATGGGCGGGGAGACCCAGTACTTC

J: TRBJ1-2
size: .
D: .
V: TRBV2
CDR3: CASSAGIGYTF
DNA: TGTGCCAGCAGTGCGGGGATTGGCTACACCTTC

J: TRBJ1-5
size: .
D: .
V: TRBV30
CDR3: CAWSASDQPQHF
DNA: TGTGCCTGGAGCGCGAGCGATCAGCCCCAGCATTTT

J: TRBJ1-2
size: .
D: TRBD1
V: TRBV10-3
CDR3: CAISESSRDRGGYGYTF
DNA: TGTGCCATCAGTGAGTCGAGCCGGGACAGGGGAGGCTATGGCTACACCTTC

J: TRBJ2-7
size: .
D: TRBD1
V: TRBV5-6
CDR3: CASSPDRGLSYEQYF
DNA: TGTGCCAGCAGTCCCGACAGGGGGCTCTCCTACGAGCAGTACTTC

J: TRBJ1-2
size: .
D: TRBD1
V: TRBV6-5
CDR3: CASSRGTEDYGYTF
DNA: TGTGCCAGCAGTAGAGGGACAGAAGACTATGGCTACACCTTC

J: TRBJ1-1
size: .
D: .
V: TRBV6-5
CDR3: CASSLYSNTEAFF
DNA: TGTGCCAGCAGTCTCTACTCGAACACTGAAGCTTTCTTT

J: TRBJ2-5
size: few
D: .
V: TRBV10-3
CDR3: CAISDKFSQETQYF
DNA: TGTGCCATCAGTGATAAATTTTCCCAAGAGACCCAGTACTTC

J: TRBJ1-2
size: few
D: .
V: TRBV4-3
CDR3: CASSQAGNYGYTF
DNA: TGCGCCAGCAGCCAGGCAGGGAACTATGGCTACACCTTC

J: TRBJ1-6
size: .
D: .
V: TRBV21-1
CDR3: CASSKTRPDRGWLWDSPLHF
DNA: TGTGCCAGCAGCAAAACGAGGCCAGACAGGGGATGGTTGTGGGATTCACCCCTCCACTTT

J: TRBJ1-4
size: .
D: .
V: TRBV28
CDR3: CATFNEKLFF
DNA: TGTGCCACCTTTAATGAAAAACTGTTTTTT

J: TRBJ1-1
size: .
D: .
V: TRBV28
CDR3: CASSFRNTEAFF
DNA: TGTGCCAGCAGTTTCCGGAACACTGAAGCTTTCTTT

J: TRBJ2-2
size: .
D: .
V: TRBV28
CDR3: CASRVQGFTGELFF
DNA: TGTGCCAGCAGGGTACAGGGTTTCACCGGGGAGCTGTTTTTT

J: TRBJ2-2
size: .
D: .
V: TRBV7-9
CDR3: CASSPPPRLGSGLFF
DNA: TGTGCCAGCAGCCCTCCGCCTAGACTCGGGTCCGGGCTGTTTTTT

J: TRBJ1-1
size: .
D: .
V: TRBV5-6
CDR3: CASSLDSGRGTEAFF
DNA: TGTGCCAGCAGCTTGGATTCAGGTCGGGGCACTGAAGCTTTCTTT

J: TRBJ1-1
size: .
D: .
V: TRBV29-1
CDR3: CSAQGGYTEAFF
DNA: TGCAGCGCGCAGGGAGGCTACACTGAAGCTTTCTTT

J: TRBJ1-2
size: .
D: TRBD1
V: TRBV7-9
CDR3: CASSLGTGGNGYTF
DNA: TGTGCCAGCAGCCTCGGGACAGGGGGAAATGGCTACACCTTC

J: TRBJ1-4
size: .
D: .
V: TRBV5-5
CDR3: CASSLVREGEKLFF
DNA: TGTGCCAGCAGCTTGGTCAGGGAAGGGGAAAAACTGTTTTTT

J: TRBJ1-1
size: few
D: TRBD1
V: TRBV7-9
CDR3: CASSHRGTEAFF
DNA: TGTGCCAGCAGCCACAGGGGAACTGAAGCTTTCTTT

J: TRBJ1-1
size: .
D: TRBD1
V: TRBV12-5
CDR3: CASGLVRNRGTTGNTEAFF
DNA: TGTGCTAGTGGTTTGGTACGAAACAGGGGAACCACAGGGAACACTGAAGCTTTCTTT

J: TRBJ2-4
size: .
D: .
V: TRBV18
CDR3: CASSPILAKNIQYF
DNA: TGTGCCAGCTCCCCGATACTAGCCAAAAACATTCAGTACTTC

J: TRBJ2-2
size: .
D: TRBD2
V: TRBV7-8
CDR3: CASSRTSGHANTGELFF
DNA: TGTGCCAGCAGCCGGACTAGCGGGCACGCGAACACCGGGGAGCTGTTTTTT

J: TRBJ2-1
size: .
D: TRBD2
V: TRBV27
CDR3: CASSPKREGDNEQFF
DNA: TGTGCCAGCAGTCCGAAGCGGGAGGGCGACAATGAGCAGTTCTTC

J: TRBJ2-3
size: .
D: TRBD1
V: TRBV2
CDR3: CARGQGSVDTQYF
DNA: TGTGCCAGAGGACAGGGGTCTGTGGATACGCAGTATTTT

J: TRBJ2-3
size: once
D: TRBD2
V: TRBV13
CDR3: CASSPGTSEADTQYF
DNA: TGTGCCAGCAGCCCCGGGACTAGCGAAGCAGATACGCAGTATTTT

J: TRBJ2-3
size: .
D: TRBD2
V: TRBV7-3
CDR3: CASSSGLAGHTDTQYF
DNA: TGTGCCAGCAGCTCTGGACTAGCGGGGCACACAGATACGCAGTATTTT

J: TRBJ2-1
size: once
D: TRBD2
V: TRBV9
CDR3: CASSERGGTSPFF
DNA: TGTGCCAGCAGCGAGAGAGGGGGGACTAGCCCTTTCTTC

J: TRBJ1-1
size: .
D: .
V: TRBV18
CDR3: CASSPISTEAFF
DNA: TGTGCCAGCTCACCGATTAGCACTGAAGCTTTCTTT